What follows are 9 T cell receptor beta chains derived from one specimen sequenced in a study of molecular identifiers for immune sequencing clone quantification. TCRdb reanalysed the PCR reads using MiXCR and keeps one entry per CDR3 protein. Seen here are more than 550,000 distinct CDR3 sequences, roughly 23% observed once, and the top ten hold 0.78%. The sample consisted of naive CD8+ T cells from blood, with Jurkat cell RNA spiked in. Noted subset: FACS-sorted CD8+CD4-CCR7+CD45RA+ naive T cells. The receptors stem from a human donor in good health. Some libraries in this study had Jurkat cell RNA spiked in.

There are a few counts of this clonotype. J is TRBJ2-3 and V is TRBV3-1; D gene ambiguous. The CDR3 has 18 amino acids. The germline gives CDR1 LGHDT, CDR2 YNNKEL (reference sequence). Trimming shortened V by 0 bases and J by 0 bases, and 16 bases separated the two germline ends. CDR3 amino acids: CASSQEELLGKSTDTQYF. DNA for the CDR3: TGTGCCAGCAGCCAAGAAGAACTCCTAGGGAAGAGCACAGATACGCAGTATTTT.

This clonotype has just a few counts. V is TRBV7-2 and J is TRBJ2-3, with TRBD2 matching over 8 bases. Germline lookup yields CDR1 SGHTA and CDR2 FQGNSA. The CDR3 has 18 residues. V gave up 1 base and J gave up 2 bases; unmatched junction bases: 11. CDR3 in amino acids: CASSLVIGAGGLTDTQYF. CDR3 DNA sequence: TGTGCCAGCAGCTTAGTCATTGGGGCGGGAGGTCTCACAGATACGCAGTATTTT.

Ten or more counts support this clonotype. The chain has TRBV10-2 and TRBJ2-3, with D possibly matching TRBD2 (7 bases). This CDR3 is built from 15 residues. With 0 bases removed from V and 1 base from J, the gap between germline ends came to 8 bases. Germline CDR1 WSHSY, CDR2 SAAADI. In DNA form, the CDR3 reads TGCGCCAGCAGTGAGTCGGGGGGGCGCACAGATACGCAGTATTTT. Translating it yields CASSESGGRTDTQYF.

This clonotype was found many times. The gene calls are TRBV7-3 and TRBJ2-3; no clear D gene. The V gene's germline CDR1 is SGHTA and CDR2 FQGTGA. The CDR3 sequence is 21 residues long. The V and J ends lost 6 bases and 6 bases respectively, with 37 bases between them. CDR3 in amino acids: CASRPDDPGILFRAQCDTQYF. CDR3 in DNA: TGTGCCAGCAGACCCGACGACCCGGGCATCCTCTTCCGAGCCCAATGCGATACGCAGTATTTT.

This chain connects TRBV20-1 to TRBJ2-1; 8 bases agree with TRBD2. Germline CDR1 reads DFQATT; CDR2 reads SNEGSKA (reference sequence). Trimming removed 0 bases from V and 0 bases from J; junction bases left unmatched: 4. The CDR3 is 16 residues long. The CDR3 DNA is TGCAGTGCTAGAGATTTAGCGGGAAGCTCCTACAATGAGCAGTTCTTC. This codes for CSARDLAGSSYNEQFF.

This clonotype came up a few times. This could be a read error, since a much larger clone is one nucleotide away. The chain employs TRBV6-2 or TRBV6-3 and TRBJ1-1; unclear D gene. The V end lost 2 bases, the J end lost 3 bases, and 7 bases lay between the germline ends. Germline CDR1 reads MNHEY; CDR2 reads SVGEGT. There are 13 residues in the CDR3. Here the CDR3 DNA reads TGTGCCAGCAGTTACGTTCTGGACACTGAAGCTTTCTTT. Translating gives CASSYVLDTEAFF.

Points on this clonotype: With a much larger clone just one base away, this may be a read error. CDR3 sequence: CASSYSTAAGRTEQYF. The CDR3 DNA is TGTGCCAGCAGTTACTCTACCGCAGCGGGGAGGACCGAGCAGTACTTC. The chain joins TRBV6-2 or TRBV6-3 to TRBJ2-7; 7 positions agree with TRBD2. The CDR3 runs 16 residues. After removal of 0 bases from V and 6 bases from J, the junction contained 11 bases not matched to a gene. Germline-derived CDR1 and CDR2 are MNHEY and SVGEGT.

This clonotype was counted at least ten times. The CDR3, as DNA: TGTGCCAGCAAGCCGGGGGCAGGGGGTTTCGAGACCCAGTACTTC. This codes for CASKPGAGGFETQYF. This chain uses TRBV6-5 with TRBJ2-5; D might be TRBD1 (7 bases). The CDR3 has 15 amino acids. The V and J ends lost 7 bases and 5 bases respectively, with 20 bases between them. In germline, CDR1 is MNHEY, CDR2 SVGAGI.

Note on this clonotype: A much larger clone differs from this one at a single base, so this may be a read error. The J gene is TRBJ2-3, the V gene TRBV7-9, with TRBD1 matching 7 bases. Germline V gene data show CDR1 as SEHNR and CDR2 as FQNEAQ (reference sequence). With V trimmed by 10 bases and J by 0 bases, 7 bases remained unmatched. This CDR3 region has 14 residues. CDR3: CANRHRGSTDTQYF. The CDR3 region has the DNA TGTGCCAACAGGCACAGGGGAAGCACAGATACGCAGTATTTT.